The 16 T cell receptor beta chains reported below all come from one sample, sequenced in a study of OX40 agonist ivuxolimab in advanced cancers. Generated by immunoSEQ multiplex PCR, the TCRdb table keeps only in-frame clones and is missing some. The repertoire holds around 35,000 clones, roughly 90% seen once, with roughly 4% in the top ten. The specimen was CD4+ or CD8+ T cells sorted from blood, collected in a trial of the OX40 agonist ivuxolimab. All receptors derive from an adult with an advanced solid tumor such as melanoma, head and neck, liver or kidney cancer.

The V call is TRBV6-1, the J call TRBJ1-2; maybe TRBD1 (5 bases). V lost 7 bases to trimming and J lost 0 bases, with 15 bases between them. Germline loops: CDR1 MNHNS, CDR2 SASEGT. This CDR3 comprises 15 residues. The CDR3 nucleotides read TGTGCCAGCAAATTAGGCAGGGAGCCTAACTATGGCTACACCTTC. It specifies CASKLGREPNYGYTF.

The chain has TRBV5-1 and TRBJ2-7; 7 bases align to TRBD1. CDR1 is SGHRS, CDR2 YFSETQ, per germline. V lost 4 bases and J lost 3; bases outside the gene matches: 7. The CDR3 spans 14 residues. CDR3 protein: CASSGTGTVYEQYF. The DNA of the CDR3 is TGCGCCAGCAGCGGAACCGGGACAGTCTACGAGCAGTACTTC.

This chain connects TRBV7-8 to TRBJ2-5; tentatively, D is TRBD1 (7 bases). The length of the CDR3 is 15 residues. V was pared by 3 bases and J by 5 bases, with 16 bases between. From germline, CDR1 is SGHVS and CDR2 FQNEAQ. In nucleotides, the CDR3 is TGTGCCAGCAGCTTTCGACAGGGAGGTGGGGAGACCCAGTACTTC. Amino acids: CASSFRQGGGETQYF.

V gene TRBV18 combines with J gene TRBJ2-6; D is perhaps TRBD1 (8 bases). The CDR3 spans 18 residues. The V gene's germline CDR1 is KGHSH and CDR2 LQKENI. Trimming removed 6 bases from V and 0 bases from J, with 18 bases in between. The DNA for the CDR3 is TGTGCCAGCTCCACCCAACAGGGGGGGTACTCTGGGGCCAACGTCCTGACTTTC. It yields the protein CASSTQQGGYSGANVLTF.

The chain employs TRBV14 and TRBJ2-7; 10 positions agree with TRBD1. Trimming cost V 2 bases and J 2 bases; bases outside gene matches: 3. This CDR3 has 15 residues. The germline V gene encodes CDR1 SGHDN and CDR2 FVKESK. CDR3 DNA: TGTGCCAGCAGCCAACCGGGACAGGGGACCTACGAGCAGTACTTC. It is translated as CASSQPGQGTYEQYF. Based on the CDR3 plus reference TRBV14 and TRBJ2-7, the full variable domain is EAGVTQFPSHSVIEKGQTVTLRCDPISGHDNLYWYRRVMGKEIKFLLHFVKESKQDESGMPNNRFLAERTGGTYSTLKVQPAELEDSGVYFCASSQPGQGTYEQYFGPGTRLTVT.

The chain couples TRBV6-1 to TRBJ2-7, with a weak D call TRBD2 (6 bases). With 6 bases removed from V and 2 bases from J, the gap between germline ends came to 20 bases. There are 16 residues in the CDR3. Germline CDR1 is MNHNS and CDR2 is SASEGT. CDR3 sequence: CASREYRDSFAYEQYF. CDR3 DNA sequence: TGTGCCAGCAGAGAATACCGGGACTCGTTCGCCTACGAGCAGTACTTC.

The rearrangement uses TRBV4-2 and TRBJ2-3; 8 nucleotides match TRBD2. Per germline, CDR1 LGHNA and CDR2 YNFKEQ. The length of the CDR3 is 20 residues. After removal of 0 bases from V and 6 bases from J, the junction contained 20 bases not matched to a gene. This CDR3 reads CASSQDSLEASGRGADTQYF. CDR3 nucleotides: TGTGCCAGCAGCCAAGACTCCCTTGAGGCTAGCGGGCGGGGGGCTGATACGCAGTATTTT.

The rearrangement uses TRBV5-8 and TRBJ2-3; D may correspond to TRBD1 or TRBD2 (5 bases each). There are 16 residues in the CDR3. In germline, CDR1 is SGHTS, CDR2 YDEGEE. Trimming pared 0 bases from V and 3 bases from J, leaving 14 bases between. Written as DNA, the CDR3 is TGTGCCAGCAGCTTGGGGGACGGGATTGAGACAGATACGCAGTATTTT. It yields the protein CASSLGDGIETDTQYF. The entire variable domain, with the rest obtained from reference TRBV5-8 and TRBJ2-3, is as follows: EAGVTQSPTHLIKTRGQQATLRCSPISGHTSVYWYQQALGLGLQFLLWYDEGEERNRGNFPPRFSGRQFPNYSSELNVNALELEDSALYLCASSLGDGIETDTQYFGPGTRLTVL.

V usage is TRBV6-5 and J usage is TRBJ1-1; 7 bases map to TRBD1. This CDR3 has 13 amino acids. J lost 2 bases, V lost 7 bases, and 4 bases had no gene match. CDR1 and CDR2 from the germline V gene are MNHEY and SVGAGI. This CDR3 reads CASNRQGNTEAFF. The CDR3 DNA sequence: TGTGCCAGCAATAGACAGGGAAACACTGAAGCTTTCTTT.

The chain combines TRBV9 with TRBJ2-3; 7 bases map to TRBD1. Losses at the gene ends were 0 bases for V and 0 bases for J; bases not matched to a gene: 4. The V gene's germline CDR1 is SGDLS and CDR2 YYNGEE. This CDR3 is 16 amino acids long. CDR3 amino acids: CASSVGTGASTDTQYF. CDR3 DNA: TGTGCCAGCAGCGTAGGGACAGGAGCCAGCACAGATACGCAGTATTTT.

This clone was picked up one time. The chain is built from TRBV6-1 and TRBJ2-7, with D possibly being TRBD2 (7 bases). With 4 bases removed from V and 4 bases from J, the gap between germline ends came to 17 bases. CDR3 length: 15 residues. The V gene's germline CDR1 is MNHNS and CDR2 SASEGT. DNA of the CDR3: TGTGCCAGCAGTGCCCAAGGGGGGGGAGGGTACGAGCAGTACTTC. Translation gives CASSAQGGGGYEQYF.

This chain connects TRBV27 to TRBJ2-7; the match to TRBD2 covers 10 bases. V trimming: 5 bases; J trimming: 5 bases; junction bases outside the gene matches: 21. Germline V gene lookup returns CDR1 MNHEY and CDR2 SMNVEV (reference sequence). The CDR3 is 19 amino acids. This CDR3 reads CASSQKGVTSGFYMHEQYF. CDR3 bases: TGTGCCAGCAGTCAAAAGGGTGTGACTAGCGGGTTCTATATGCACGAGCAGTACTTC.

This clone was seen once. CDR3 region: CPRRPGQPYEQYF. The DNA of the CDR3 is TGTCCCCGGAGGCCGGGACAGCCCTACGAGCAGTACTTC. The chain combines TRBV27 with TRBJ2-7; 7 positions match TRBD1. CDR1 and CDR2 from the germline V gene are MNHEY and SMNVEV (reference sequence). The CDR3 sequence is 13 residues long.

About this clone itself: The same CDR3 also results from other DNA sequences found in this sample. Here the CDR3 reads CASSLGSGSKDEQYF. The CDR3 region has the DNA TGTGCCAGCAGTTTAGGTAGCGGGAGTAAGGACGAGCAGTACTTC. The V and J genes are TRBV27 and TRBJ2-7; the match to TRBD2 covers 9 bases. Germline V gives CDR1 MNHEY, CDR2 SMNVEV (reference sequence). After removal of 2 bases from V and 5 bases from J, the junction contained 7 bases not matched to a gene. This CDR3 contains 15 residues.

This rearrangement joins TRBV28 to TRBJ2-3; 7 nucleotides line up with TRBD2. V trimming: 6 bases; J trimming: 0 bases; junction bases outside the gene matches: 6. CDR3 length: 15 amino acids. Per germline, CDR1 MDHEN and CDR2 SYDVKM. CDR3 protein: CASRLAGVSTDTQYF. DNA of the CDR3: TGTGCCAGCAGGTTAGCGGGTGTTAGCACAGATACGCAGTATTTT.

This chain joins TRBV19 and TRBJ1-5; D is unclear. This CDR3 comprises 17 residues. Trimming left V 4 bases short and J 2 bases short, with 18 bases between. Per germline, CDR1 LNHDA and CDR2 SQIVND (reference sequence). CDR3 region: CASSTMISSQGNQPQHF. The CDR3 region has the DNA TGTGCCAGTAGTACAATGATTTCCTCCCAGGGCAATCAGCCCCAGCATTTT. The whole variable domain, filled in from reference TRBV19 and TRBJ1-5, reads DGGITQSPKYLFRKEGQNVTLSCEQNLNHDAMYWYRQDPGQGLRLIYYSQIVNDFQKGDIAEGYSVSREKKESFPLTVTSAQKNPTAFYLCASSTMISSQGNQPQHFGDGTRLSIL.